This T cell receptor beta chain emerged from a study of T-cell reconstitution after alpha-beta-depleted transplantation in children. Study outcomes and limitations: Surviving recipient T cells and thymic progenitors accounted for the high day-60 TCRbeta diversity observed in some patients. A year post-transplant, T-cell counts and diversity derived mostly from newly produced T cells. Several hundred expanded graft clones reportedly gave rise to the alpha-beta T cells present about two months after transplant.

Unique molecular identifiers were used to barcode this TCRbeta library. A single record per CDR3 protein comes from TCRdb applying MiXCR to the PCR reads. The sample includes around 490,000 distinct CDR3 sequences, approximately 10% of them seen just once. Germline trimming cut 6 bases from V and 6 bases from J; bases unmatched to any gene: 11. Germline V lookup: CDR1 DFQATT, CDR2 SNEGSKA (reference sequence). The length of the CDR3 is 15 residues. Concerning this clonotype: Its antigen is not identified.

The TCR originated in a female patient aged 2-15 years who had a stem cell transplant for aplastic anemia, so the T cells may come from the graft donor. The chain links TRBV20-1 to TRBJ2-1, with 10 positions matching TRBD2. The sequencing used PBMCs, mostly from graft donor cells, collected 180 days after TCRalphabeta/CD19-depleted stem cell transplant. DNA for the CDR3: TGCAGTGCCGAACCGGGACTAGCGTTCTTCAATGAGCAGTTCTTC. Translation: CSAEPGLAFFNEQFF.